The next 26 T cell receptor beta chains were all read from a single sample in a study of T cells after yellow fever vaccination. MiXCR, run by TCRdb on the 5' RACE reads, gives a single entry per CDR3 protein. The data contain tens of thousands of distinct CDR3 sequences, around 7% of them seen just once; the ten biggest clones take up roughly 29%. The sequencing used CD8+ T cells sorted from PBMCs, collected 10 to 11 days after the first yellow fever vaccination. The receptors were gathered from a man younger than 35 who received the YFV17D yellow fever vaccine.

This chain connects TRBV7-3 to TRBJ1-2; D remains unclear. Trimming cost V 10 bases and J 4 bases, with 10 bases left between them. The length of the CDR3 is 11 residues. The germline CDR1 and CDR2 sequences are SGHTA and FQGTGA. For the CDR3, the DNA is TGTGCCATCGAAGACGGCTATGGCTACACCTTC. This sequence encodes CAIEDGYGYTF.

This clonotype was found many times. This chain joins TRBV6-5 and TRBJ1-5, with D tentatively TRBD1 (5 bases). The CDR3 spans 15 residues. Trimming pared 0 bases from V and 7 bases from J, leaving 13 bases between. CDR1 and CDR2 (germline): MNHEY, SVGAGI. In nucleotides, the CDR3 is TGTGCCAGCAGTTACTCAGGGTCTAAGGGGCAGCCCCAGCATTTT. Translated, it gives CASSYSGSKGQPQHF.

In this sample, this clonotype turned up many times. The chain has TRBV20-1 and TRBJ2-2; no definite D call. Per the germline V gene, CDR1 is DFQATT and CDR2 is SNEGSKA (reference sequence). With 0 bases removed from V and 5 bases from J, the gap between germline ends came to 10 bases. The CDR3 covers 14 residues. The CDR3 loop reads CSAREDFRTGELFF. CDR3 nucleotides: TGCAGTGCTAGAGAGGATTTCCGAACCGGGGAGCTGTTTTTT.

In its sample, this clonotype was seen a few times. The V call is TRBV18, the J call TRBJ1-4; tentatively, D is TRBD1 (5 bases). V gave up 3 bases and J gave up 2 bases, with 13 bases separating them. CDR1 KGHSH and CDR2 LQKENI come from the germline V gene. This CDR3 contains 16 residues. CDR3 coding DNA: TGTGCCAGCTCACCGGGACGTTATGGGACTAATGAAAAACTGTTTTTT. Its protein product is CASSPGRYGTNEKLFF.

CDR3 region: CASSPPGYGGQYF. CDR3 in DNA: TGTGCCAGCAGTCCCCCGGGGTACGGGGGGCAGTATTTT. The gene calls are TRBV6-5 and TRBJ2-3; a weak D match, TRBD2 (6 bases). Trimming pared 5 bases from V and 11 bases from J, leaving 17 bases between. The CDR3 spans 13 residues. Germline CDR1 MNHEY, CDR2 SVGAGI.

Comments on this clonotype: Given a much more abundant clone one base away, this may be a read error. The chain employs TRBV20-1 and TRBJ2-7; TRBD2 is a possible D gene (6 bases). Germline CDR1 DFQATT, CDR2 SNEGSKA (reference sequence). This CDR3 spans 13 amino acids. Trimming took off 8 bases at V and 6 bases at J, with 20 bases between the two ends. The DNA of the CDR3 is TGCAGTCCGAAGGCGGGGCGGCTTGGCGAGCAGTACGTC. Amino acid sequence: CSPKAGRLGEQYV.

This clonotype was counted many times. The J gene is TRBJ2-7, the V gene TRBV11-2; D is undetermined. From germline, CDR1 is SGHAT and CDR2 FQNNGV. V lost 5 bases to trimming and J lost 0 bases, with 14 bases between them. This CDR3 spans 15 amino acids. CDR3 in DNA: TGTGCCAGCAGCCCATATGAAGGGCCCTCCTACGAGCAGTACGTC. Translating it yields CASSPYEGPSYEQYV.

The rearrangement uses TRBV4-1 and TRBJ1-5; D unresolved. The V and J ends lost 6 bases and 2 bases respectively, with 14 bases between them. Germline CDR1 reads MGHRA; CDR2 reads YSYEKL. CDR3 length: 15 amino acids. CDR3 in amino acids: CASSLRVGGNQPQHF. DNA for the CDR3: TGCGCCAGCAGTCTCCGGGTGGGAGGCAATCAGCCCCAGCATTTT.

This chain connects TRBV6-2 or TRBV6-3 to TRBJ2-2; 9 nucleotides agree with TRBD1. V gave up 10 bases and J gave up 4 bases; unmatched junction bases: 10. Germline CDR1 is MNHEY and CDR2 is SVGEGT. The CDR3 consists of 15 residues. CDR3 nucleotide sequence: TGTGCCACCGACCCGGGACAGGGTTCCACCGGGGAGCTGTTTTTT. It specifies CATDPGQGSTGELFF.

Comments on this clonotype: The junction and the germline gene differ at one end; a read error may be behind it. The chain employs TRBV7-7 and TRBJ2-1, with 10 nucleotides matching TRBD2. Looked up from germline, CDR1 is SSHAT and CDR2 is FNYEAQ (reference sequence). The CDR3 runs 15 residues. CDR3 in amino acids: CASSLGSGGYNEQFF. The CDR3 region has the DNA TGTGCTAGCAGCTTAGGTAGCGGGGGGTACAATGAGCAGTTCTTC. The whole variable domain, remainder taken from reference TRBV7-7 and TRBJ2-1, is GAGVSQSPRYKVTKRGQDVTLRCDPISSHATLYWYQQALGQGPEFLTYFNYEAQPDKSGLPSDRFSAERPEGSISTLTIQRTEQRDSAMYRCASSLGSGGYNEQFFGPGTRLTVL.

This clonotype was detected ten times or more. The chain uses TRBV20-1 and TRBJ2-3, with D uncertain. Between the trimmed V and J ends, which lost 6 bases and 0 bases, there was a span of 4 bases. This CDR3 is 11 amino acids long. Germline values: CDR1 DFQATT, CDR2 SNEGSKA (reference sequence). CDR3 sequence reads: CSARSTDTQYF. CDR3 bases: TGCAGTGCCAGAAGCACAGATACGCAGTATTTT.

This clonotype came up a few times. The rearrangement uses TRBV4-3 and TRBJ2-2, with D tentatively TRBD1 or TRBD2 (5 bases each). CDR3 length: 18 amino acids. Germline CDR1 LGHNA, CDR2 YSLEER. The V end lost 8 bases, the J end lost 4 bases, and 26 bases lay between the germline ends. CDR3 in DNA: TGCGCCAGCCTCCCTGATTTTTCCGGGACGGCGAGCACCGGGGAGCTGTTTTTT. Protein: CASLPDFSGTASTGELFF.

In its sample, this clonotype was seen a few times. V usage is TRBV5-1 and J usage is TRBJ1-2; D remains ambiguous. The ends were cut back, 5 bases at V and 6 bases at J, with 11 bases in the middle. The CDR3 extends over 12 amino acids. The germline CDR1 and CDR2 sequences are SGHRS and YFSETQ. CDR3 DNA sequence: TGCGCCAGCAGGACCCCCCGCCATGGCTACACCTTC. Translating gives CASRTPRHGYTF.

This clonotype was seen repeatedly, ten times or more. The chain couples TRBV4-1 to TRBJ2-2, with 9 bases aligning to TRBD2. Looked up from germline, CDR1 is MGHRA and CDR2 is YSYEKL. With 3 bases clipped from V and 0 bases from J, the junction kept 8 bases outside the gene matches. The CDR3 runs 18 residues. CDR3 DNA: TGCGCCAGCAGCCACCCCCAGACTAGCGGAACGAACACCGGGGAGCTGTTTTTT. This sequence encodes CASSHPQTSGTNTGELFF.

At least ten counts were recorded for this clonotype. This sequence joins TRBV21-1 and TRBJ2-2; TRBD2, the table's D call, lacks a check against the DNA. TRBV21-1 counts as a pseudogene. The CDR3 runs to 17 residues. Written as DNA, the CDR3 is TGTGCCAGCAGCAAAGGTGCGGGAAACTCGAACACCGGGGAGCTGTTTTTT. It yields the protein CASSKGAGNSNTGELFF.

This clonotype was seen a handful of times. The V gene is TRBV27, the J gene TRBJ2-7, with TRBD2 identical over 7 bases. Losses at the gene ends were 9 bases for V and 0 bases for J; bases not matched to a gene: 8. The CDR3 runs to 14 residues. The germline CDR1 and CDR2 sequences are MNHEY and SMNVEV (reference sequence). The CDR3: CASSMGGSSYEQYF. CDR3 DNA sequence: TGTGCCAGTTCAATGGGGGGGAGCTCCTACGAGCAGTACTTC.

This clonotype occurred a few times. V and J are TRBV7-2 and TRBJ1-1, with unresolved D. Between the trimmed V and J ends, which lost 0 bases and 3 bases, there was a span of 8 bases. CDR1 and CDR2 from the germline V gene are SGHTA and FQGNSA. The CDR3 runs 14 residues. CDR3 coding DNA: TGTGCCAGCAGCTTAGCACTCCCCGACACTGAAGCTTTCTTT. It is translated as CASSLALPDTEAFF.

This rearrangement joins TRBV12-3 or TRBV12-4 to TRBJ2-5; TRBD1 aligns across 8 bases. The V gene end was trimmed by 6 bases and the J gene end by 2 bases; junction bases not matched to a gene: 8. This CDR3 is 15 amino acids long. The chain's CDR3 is CASRALGQGQETQYF. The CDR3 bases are TGTGCCAGCAGGGCTCTAGGACAGGGACAAGAGACCCAGTACTTC.

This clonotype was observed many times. CDR3: CASSYDDYNSPLHF. CDR3 bases: TGTGCCAGCAGTTACGACGATTATAATTCACCCCTCCACTTT. The V gene is TRBV6-5, the J gene TRBJ1-6; no definite D call. Trimming shortened V by 2 bases and J by 4 bases, and 6 bases separated the two germline ends. This CDR3 is built from 14 residues. Germline values: CDR1 MNHEY, CDR2 SVGAGI.

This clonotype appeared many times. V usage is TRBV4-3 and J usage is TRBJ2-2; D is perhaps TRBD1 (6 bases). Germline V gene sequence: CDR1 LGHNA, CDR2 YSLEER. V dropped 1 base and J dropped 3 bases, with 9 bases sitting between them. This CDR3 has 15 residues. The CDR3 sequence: CASSQVPGDTGELFF. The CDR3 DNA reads TGCGCCAGCAGCCAAGTCCCAGGGGACACCGGGGAGCTGTTTTTT.

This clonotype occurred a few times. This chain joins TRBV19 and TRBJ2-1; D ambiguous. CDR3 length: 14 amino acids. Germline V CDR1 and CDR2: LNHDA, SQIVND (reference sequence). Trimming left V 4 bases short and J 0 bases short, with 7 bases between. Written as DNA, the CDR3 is TGTGCCAGTAGTAGGAGTCGCTCCTACAATGAGCAGTTCTTC. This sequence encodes CASSRSRSYNEQFF.

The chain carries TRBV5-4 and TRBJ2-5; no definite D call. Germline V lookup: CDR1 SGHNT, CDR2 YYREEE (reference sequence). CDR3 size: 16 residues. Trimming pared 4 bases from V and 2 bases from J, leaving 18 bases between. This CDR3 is CASSGPKGGDQETQYF. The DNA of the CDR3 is TGTGCCAGCAGCGGCCCCAAGGGTGGGGATCAAGAGACCCAGTACTTC.

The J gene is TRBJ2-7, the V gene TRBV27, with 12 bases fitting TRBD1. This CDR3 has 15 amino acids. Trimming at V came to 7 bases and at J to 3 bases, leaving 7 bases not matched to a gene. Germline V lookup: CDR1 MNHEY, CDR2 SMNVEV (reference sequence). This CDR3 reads CASTLGTGGLYEQYF. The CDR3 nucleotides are TGTGCCAGCACCTTAGGGACAGGGGGCCTCTACGAGCAGTACTTC.

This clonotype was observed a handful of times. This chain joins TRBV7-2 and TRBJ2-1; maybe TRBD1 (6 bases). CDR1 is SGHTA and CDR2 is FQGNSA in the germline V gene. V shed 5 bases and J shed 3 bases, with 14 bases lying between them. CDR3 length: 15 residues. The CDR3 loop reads CASSRVTGNYNEQFF. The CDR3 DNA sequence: TGTGCCAGCAGCAGAGTCACAGGGAACTACAATGAGCAGTTCTTC.

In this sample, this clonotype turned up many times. CDR3 bases: TGTGCCAGTAGTATAATAGGACAAGCCTACAATGAGCAGTTCTTC. Translation gives CASSIIGQAYNEQFF. The chain carries TRBV19 and TRBJ2-1; D might be TRBD1 (5 bases). V lost 2 bases, J lost 2 bases, and 10 bases lay in between. Germline-derived CDR1 and CDR2 are LNHDA and SQIVND (reference sequence). The length of the CDR3 is 15 residues.

CDR3 nucleotide sequence: TGTGCCAGCAGTTACAATGAGCGGGGGGGCTGGGAGACCCAGTACTTC. Its translation: CASSYNERGGWETQYF. The chain is built from TRBV6-2 or TRBV6-3 and TRBJ2-5; TRBD2 aligns across 10 bases. Losses at the gene ends were 2 bases for V and 5 bases for J; bases not matched to a gene: 8. Germline V CDR1 and CDR2: MNHEY, SVGEGT. This CDR3 has 16 amino acids.